These 5 T cell receptor beta chains were all obtained from the same sample, sequenced in a study of response to subunit inactivated influenza vaccine. From the RT-PCR reads, TCRdb called clonotypes with MiXCR, one entry per CDR3 protein. Here the sample spans about 650,000 distinct CDR3 sequences, around 14% being singletons. Sequencing was performed on PBMCs from blood, taken roughly 12 days after vaccination. These receptors all come from a middle-aged man who received an inactivated influenza vaccine.

This clonotype has just a few counts. The V call is TRBV7-7, the J call TRBJ2-5; TRBD2 matches 15 bases. Germline CDR1 reads SSHAT; CDR2 reads FNYEAQ (reference sequence). The CDR3 has 16 residues. The CDR3 nucleotides are TGTGCTAGTTCTCCGGGACTAGCGGGGGGAAGAGAGACCCAGTACTTC. It yields the protein CASSPGLAGGRETQYF. Looking up the rest from reference TRBV7-7 and TRBJ2-5 gives the full variable domain: GAGVSQSPRYKVTKRGQDVTLRCDPISSHATLYWYQQALGQGPEFLTYFNYEAQPDKSGLPSDRFSAERPEGSISTLTIQRTEQRDSAMYRCASSPGLAGGRETQYFGPGTRLLVL.

V is TRBV27 and J is TRBJ1-5; perhaps TRBD1 as D (5 bases). The germline V gene encodes CDR1 MNHEY and CDR2 SMNVEV (reference sequence). Trimming removed 3 bases at V and 5 bases at J, with 8 bases between. The CDR3 has 13 residues. The CDR3 region has the DNA TGTGCCAGCAGTTTCGGGGGAGATCAGCCCCAGCATTTT. As protein: CASSFGGDQPQHF.

This chain uses TRBV29-1 with TRBJ1-1, with D possibly being TRBD1 (6 bases). Looked up from germline, CDR1 is SQVTM and CDR2 is ANQGSEA. CDR3 length equals 12 residues. Between the trimmed V and J ends, which lost 7 bases and 3 bases, there was a span of 12 bases. CDR3 in DNA: TGCAGCGCCCTAGGACAGCACACTGAAGCTTTCTTT. This encodes CSALGQHTEAFF. Together with reference TRBV29-1 and TRBJ1-1, the CDR3 gives the full variable domain: SAVISQKPSRDICQRGTSLTIQCQVDSQVTMMFWYRQQPGQSLTLIATANQGSEATYESGFVIDKFPISRPNLTFSTLTVSNMSPEDSSIYLCSALGQHTEAFFGQGTRLTVV.

The chain links TRBV6-2 or TRBV6-3 to TRBJ1-5, with D unresolved. The CDR3 is made up of 13 amino acids. Between the trimmed V and J ends, which lost 6 bases and 2 bases, there was a span of 8 bases. The germline gives CDR1 MNHEY, CDR2 SVGEGT. In nucleotides, the CDR3 is TGTGCCAGCAGGGAGAGGGGCAATCAGCCCCAGCATTTT. The encoded protein is CASRERGNQPQHF.

The sample holds many counts of this clonotype. The chain has TRBV4-1 and TRBJ1-2; 12 nucleotides agree with TRBD1. The germline gives CDR1 MGHRA, CDR2 YSYEKL. Trimming removed 1 base from V and 8 bases from J; junction bases left unmatched: 5. The CDR3 contains 15 residues. This CDR3 reads CASSQGGQGAIGYTF. DNA of the CDR3: TGCGCCAGCAGCCAAGGGGGACAGGGGGCGATAGGCTACACCTTC.